This TCR beta chain was observed in a study of blood T cells in healthy people across ages. This clonotype was seen a few times. The antigen is undetermined. The second PCR ran about 6 to 11 cycles with a sample-barcoded 5' primer and J-beta primers. A template-switch adaptor containing 12 random nucleotides labeled each cDNA molecule. A single record per CDR3 protein comes from TCRdb applying MiXCR to the 5' RACE reads. Of 600,000 or so distinct CDR3 sequences in the sample, about 30% were seen once. Trimming cost V 6 bases and J 2 bases, with 22 bases left between them. The CDR3 spans 16 residues. Germline CDR1 DFQATT, CDR2 SNEGSKA (reference sequence). Study-wide findings and caveats: There were more naive CD4+ cells and higher diversity in long-lived donors than in aged donors.

What was sequenced was blood. This TCR was recovered from an elderly woman in good health. V is TRBV20-1 and J is TRBJ1-1, with D maybe TRBD1 (5 bases). This chain's CDR3 is CSAENQPGRTNTEAFF. CDR3 coding DNA: TGCAGTGCGGAAAATCAGCCGGGACGGACTAACACTGAAGCTTTCTTT.